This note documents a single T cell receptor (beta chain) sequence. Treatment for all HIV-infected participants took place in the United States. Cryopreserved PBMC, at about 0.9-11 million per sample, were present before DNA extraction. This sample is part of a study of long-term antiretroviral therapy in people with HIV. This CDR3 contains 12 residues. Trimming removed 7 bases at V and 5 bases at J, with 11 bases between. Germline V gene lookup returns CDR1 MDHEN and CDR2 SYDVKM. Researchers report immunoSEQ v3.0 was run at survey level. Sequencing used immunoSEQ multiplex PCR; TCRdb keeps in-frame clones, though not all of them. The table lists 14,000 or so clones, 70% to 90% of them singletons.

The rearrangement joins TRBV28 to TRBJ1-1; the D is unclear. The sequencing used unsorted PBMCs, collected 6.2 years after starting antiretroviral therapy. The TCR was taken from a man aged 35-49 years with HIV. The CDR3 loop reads CASTQRVTEAFF. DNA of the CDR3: TGTGCCAGCACTCAAAGGGTTACTGAAGCTTTCTTT.